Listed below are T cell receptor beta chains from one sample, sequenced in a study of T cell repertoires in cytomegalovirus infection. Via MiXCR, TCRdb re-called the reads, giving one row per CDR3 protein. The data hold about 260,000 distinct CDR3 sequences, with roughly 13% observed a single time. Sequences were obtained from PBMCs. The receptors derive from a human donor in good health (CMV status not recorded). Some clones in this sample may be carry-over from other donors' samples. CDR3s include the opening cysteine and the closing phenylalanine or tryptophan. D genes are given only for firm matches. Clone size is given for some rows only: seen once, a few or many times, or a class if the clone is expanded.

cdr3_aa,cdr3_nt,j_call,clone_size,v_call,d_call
CATSERGSRTNQPQHF,TGTGCCACCAGCGAACGGGGCAGTCGGACCAATCAGCCCCAGCATTTT,TRBJ1-5,few,TRBV15,-
CSVYLMTQYF,TGCAGCGTTTATTTAATGACCCAGTACTTC,TRBJ2-5,many,TRBV29-1,-
CSGRAGDAEQYF,TGCTCCGGAAGGGCAGGGGATGCCGAGCAGTACTTC,TRBJ2-7,-,TRBV29-1,-
CAIERAGGRREQFF,TGTGCCATAGAACGAGCGGGAGGTCGTCGTGAGCAGTTCTTC,TRBJ2-1,many,TRBV28,TRBD2
CASRDRDVQPQHF,TGTGCCAGCAGGGATAGGGACGTTCAGCCCCAGCATTTT,TRBJ1-5,many,TRBV28,-
CASSEGPGWTDTQYF,TGTGCCAGCAGCGAGGGTCCAGGGTGGACAGATACGCAGTATTTT,TRBJ2-3,many,TRBV7-8,-
CASSYIQGPTYEQYF,TGTGCCAGCAGTTACATACAGGGGCCCACCTACGAGCAGTACTTC,TRBJ2-7,few,TRBV6-2/TRBV6-3,TRBD1
CSVGGLAGEQETQYF,TGCAGCGTTGGTGGGCTAGCGGGAGAACAAGAGACCCAGTACTTC,TRBJ2-5,few,TRBV29-1,TRBD2
CASRSNTGELFF,TGCGCCTCCAGATCGAACACCGGGGAGCTGTTTTTT,TRBJ2-2,many,TRBV5-1,-
CATAGQAYEQYF,TGTGCCACAGCGGGACAAGCCTACGAGCAGTACTTC,TRBJ2-7,many,TRBV19,-
CASSPTLGPNEKLFF,TGTGCCAGCAGCCCCACCCTGGGGCCTAATGAAAAACTGTTTTTT,TRBJ1-4,few,TRBV5-6,-
CASSSPGTVSYEQYF,TGTGCCAGTAGTTCACCCGGGACAGTCTCCTACGAGCAGTACTTC,TRBJ2-7,many,TRBV19,TRBD1
CASSYGVMNTEAFF,TGTGCCAGCAGTTACGGGGTAATGAACACTGAAGCTTTCTTT,TRBJ1-1,many,TRBV6-5,-
CSARDREQGRREKLFF,TGCAGTGCTAGAGACCGAGAACAGGGGCGTCGGGAAAAACTGTTTTTT,TRBJ1-4,few,TRBV20-1,TRBD1
CASRESGSRETQYF,TGTGCCAGCAGGGAGTCAGGGTCAAGGGAGACCCAGTACTTC,TRBJ2-5,many,TRBV28,-
CASSARDRGHTF,TGTGCCAGCAGCGCCCGGGACCGTGGGCACACCTTC,TRBJ1-2,many,TRBV6-1,-
CASSLGTGGWRSNSPLHF,TGTGCCAGCAGCTTAGGGACAGGCGGATGGCGAAGTAATTCACCCCTCCACTTT,TRBJ1-6,many,TRBV7-9,TRBD1
CASRSGGYTDTQYF,TGTGCCAGCAGATCTGGGGGTTACACAGATACGCAGTATTTT,TRBJ2-3,many,TRBV7-2,-
CASSITASRRYNEQFF,TGTGCCAGTAGTATCACCGCTAGCAGACGCTACAATGAGCAGTTCTTC,TRBJ2-1,-,TRBV19,-
CASSLTRGNEQFF,TGTGCCAGCAGCTTAACACGAGGGAATGAGCAGTTCTTC,TRBJ2-1,many,TRBV7-3,-
CASSLGAQAANEKLFF,TGTGCCAGCAGCCTTGGGGCCCAGGCGGCTAATGAAAAACTGTTTTTT,TRBJ1-4,-,TRBV5-6,-
CASSSSGQARETQYF,TGTGCCAGCAGTTCATCTGGACAGGCTAGGGAGACCCAGTACTTC,TRBJ2-5,-,TRBV28,TRBD1
CASSQYRLNNSPLHF,TGTGCCAGCAGCCAATATCGACTGAATAATTCACCCCTCCACTTT,TRBJ1-6,few,TRBV14,-
CATQTGTGNHQPQHF,TGTGCCACCCAAACCGGGACAGGGAATCATCAGCCCCAGCATTTT,TRBJ1-5,-,TRBV2,TRBD1
CSARDWAGLNTEAFF,TGCAGTGCTAGAGATTGGGCTGGATTAAACACTGAAGCTTTCTTT,TRBJ1-1,-,TRBV20-1,-
CATTQGIRSFQTDEQYF,TGTGCCACTACACAGGGAATCCGCAGCTTTCAAACTGACGAGCAGTACTTC,TRBJ2-7,-,TRBV6-6,-
CASSLAGGPDEQFF,TGTGCCAGCAGCTTAGCGGGGGGGCCAGATGAGCAGTTCTTC,TRBJ2-1,many,TRBV12-3/TRBV12-4,TRBD2
CSARTGPQTSGANVLTF,TGCAGTGCTAGAACGGGACCTCAGACATCTGGGGCCAACGTCCTGACTTTC,TRBJ2-6,once,TRBV20-1,-
CASSINQPQHF,TGTGCCAGCAGTATCAATCAGCCCCAGCATTTT,TRBJ1-5,few,TRBV28,-
CASSLGLAGELFF,TGTGCCAGCAGCCTGGGACTAGCCGGGGAGCTGTTTTTT,TRBJ2-2,many,TRBV7-6,TRBD2
CASSSRAGGNNEQFF,TGTGCCAGCAGCTCCCGAGCGGGGGGAAACAATGAGCAGTTCTTC,TRBJ2-1,many,TRBV11-1,TRBD2
CASSWEWSANYGYTF,TGTGCCAGCAGCTGGGAATGGTCCGCTAACTATGGCTACACCTTC,TRBJ1-2,few,TRBV5-4,-
CASSSLPGAATNEKLFF,TGTGCCAGCAGCTCACTTCCGGGTGCTGCAACTAATGAAAAACTGTTTTTT,TRBJ1-4,many,TRBV7-8,-
CASVPGTSDYNEQFF,TGCGCCAGCGTACCCGGGACTAGTGATTACAATGAGCAGTTCTTC,TRBJ2-1,few,TRBV5-1,TRBD2
CASSFSITNTGELFF,TGTGCCAGCAGTTTCTCTATCACGAACACCGGGGAGCTGTTTTTT,TRBJ2-2,-,TRBV28,-
CASRRGGDEQYF,TGTGCCAGCCGTAGGGGAGGGGACGAGCAGTACTTC,TRBJ2-7,-,TRBV7-9,TRBD2
CASSSNVNSYEQYF,TGTGCCAGCAGTTCCAACGTTAACTCCTACGAGCAGTACTTC,TRBJ2-7,-,TRBV12-3/TRBV12-4,-
CSARVRESPNEQFF,TGCAGTGCTAGAGTCCGGGAATCTCCTAATGAGCAGTTCTTC,TRBJ2-1,few,TRBV20-1,-
CAISESIASGYSNQPQHF,TGTGCCATCAGTGAGTCTATTGCGTCGGGGTATAGCAATCAGCCCCAGCATTTT,TRBJ1-5,-,TRBV10-3,-
CASSEDHGLVSYNEQFF,TGTGCCAGCAGCGAAGATCATGGACTAGTGTCCTACAATGAGCAGTTCTTC,TRBJ2-1,many,TRBV7-3,TRBD2
CSAAPTSGKSYNEQFF,TGCAGTGCTGCCCCCACTAGCGGGAAGTCCTACAATGAGCAGTTCTTC,TRBJ2-1,many,TRBV20-1,TRBD2
CATSNSDRHF,TGTGCCACTTCGAATTCCGATAGGCATTTT,TRBJ1-5,many,TRBV15,-
CASSRAGTSTYEQYF,TGTGCCAGCAGTCGAGCCGGGACTAGTACCTACGAGCAGTACTTC,TRBJ2-7,few,TRBV6-2/TRBV6-3,TRBD2
CARAQVSEAFF,TGTGCCAGAGCCCAGGTATCTGAAGCTTTCTTT,TRBJ1-1,many,TRBV12-3/TRBV12-4,-
CSVVKTMNTEAFF,TGCAGCGTTGTCAAGACCATGAACACTGAAGCTTTCTTT,TRBJ1-1,-,TRBV29-1,-
CASSLAPSGGAGQFF,TGTGCCAGCAGCTTAGCCCCTAGCGGGGGGGCCGGGCAGTTCTTC,TRBJ2-1,few,TRBV11-2,TRBD2
CASSLWGSMAETQYF,TGTGCCAGCAGTTTATGGGGATCTATGGCAGAGACCCAGTACTTC,TRBJ2-5,-,TRBV28,-
CASSGKGAIPQDTQYF,TGTGCCAGCAGCGGCAAAGGGGCCATCCCACAAGATACGCAGTATTTT,TRBJ2-3,-,TRBV11-1,-
CASSRGLANYEQYF,TGTGCCAGCAGCCGGGGACTAGCGAACTACGAGCAGTACTTC,TRBJ2-7,many,TRBV7-2,TRBD2
CASSIGGVAYEQYF,TGTGCCAGTAGTATCGGAGGGGTGGCCTACGAGCAGTACTTC,TRBJ2-7,-,TRBV19,-
CSARKGAGELFF,TGCAGTGCTAGAAAAGGGGCGGGGGAGCTGTTTTTT,TRBJ2-2,few,TRBV20-1,-
CSVAKTGFVNEQFF,TGCAGCGTTGCCAAGACAGGGTTCGTAAATGAGCAGTTCTTC,TRBJ2-1,-,TRBV29-1,TRBD1
CASSVAGTSSYNSPLHF,TGTGCCAGCAGCGTAGCGGGCACCAGCTCCTATAATTCACCCCTCCACTTT,TRBJ1-6,many,TRBV9,-
CAARGAGGADTQYF,TGTGCCGCCAGAGGAGCGGGAGGCGCAGATACGCAGTATTTT,TRBJ2-3,many,TRBV7-8,TRBD2
CASSELAGISRNEQFF,TGTGCCAGCAGTGAACTAGCGGGAATCTCGCGCAATGAGCAGTTCTTC,TRBJ2-1,many,TRBV28,TRBD2
CASRTTGAAAEAFF,TGCGCCAGCAGAACGACAGGGGCGGCTGCTGAAGCTTTCTTT,TRBJ1-1,-,TRBV5-1,TRBD1
CASSFFNLVYEQYF,TGTGCCAGCAGCTTTTTTAATTTAGTCTACGAGCAGTACTTC,TRBJ2-7,many,TRBV7-2,-
CASSFSGTEQYF,TGTGCCAGCAGCTTCTCAGGGACCGAGCAGTACTTC,TRBJ2-7,many,TRBV7-2,-
CASSDHTQGAGEQYF,TGCGCCAGCAGTGATCACACACAGGGGGCGGGTGAGCAGTACTTC,TRBJ2-7,many,TRBV10-1,TRBD1